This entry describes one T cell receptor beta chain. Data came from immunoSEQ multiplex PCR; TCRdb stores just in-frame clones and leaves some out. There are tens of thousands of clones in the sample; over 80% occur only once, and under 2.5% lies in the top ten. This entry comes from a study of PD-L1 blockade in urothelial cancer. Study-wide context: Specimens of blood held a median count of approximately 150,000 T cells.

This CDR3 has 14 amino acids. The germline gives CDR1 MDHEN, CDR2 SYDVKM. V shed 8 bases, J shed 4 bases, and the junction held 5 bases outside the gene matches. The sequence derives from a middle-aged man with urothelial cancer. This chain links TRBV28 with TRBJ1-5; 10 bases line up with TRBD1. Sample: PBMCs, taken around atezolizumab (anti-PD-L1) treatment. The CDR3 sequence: CASQTGGGNQPQHF. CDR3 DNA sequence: TGTGCCAGCCAGACAGGGGGCGGGAATCAGCCCCAGCATTTT. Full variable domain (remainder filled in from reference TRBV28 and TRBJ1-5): DVKVTQSSRYLVKRTGEKVFLECVQDMDHENMFWYRQDPGLGLRLIYFSYDVKMKEKGDIPEGYSVSREKKERFSLILESASTNQTSMYLCASQTGGGNQPQHFGDGTRLSIL.